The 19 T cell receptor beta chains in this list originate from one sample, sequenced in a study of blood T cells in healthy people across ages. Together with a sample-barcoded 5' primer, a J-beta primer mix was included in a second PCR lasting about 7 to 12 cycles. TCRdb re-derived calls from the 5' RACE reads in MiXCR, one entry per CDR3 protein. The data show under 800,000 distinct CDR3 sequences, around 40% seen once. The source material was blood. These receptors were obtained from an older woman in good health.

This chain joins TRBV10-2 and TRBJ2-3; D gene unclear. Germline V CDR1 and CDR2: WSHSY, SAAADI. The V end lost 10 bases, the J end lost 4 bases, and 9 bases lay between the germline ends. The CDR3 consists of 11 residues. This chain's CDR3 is CATFLPDTQYF. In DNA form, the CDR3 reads TGCGCCACCTTCCTGCCAGATACGCAGTATTTT.

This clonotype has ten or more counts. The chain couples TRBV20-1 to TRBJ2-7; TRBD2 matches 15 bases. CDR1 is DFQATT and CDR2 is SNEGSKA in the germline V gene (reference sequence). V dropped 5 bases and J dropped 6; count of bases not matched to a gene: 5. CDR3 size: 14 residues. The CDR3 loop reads CSARTSGRASEQYF. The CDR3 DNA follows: TGCAGTGCTCGGACTAGCGGGAGGGCCTCCGAGCAGTACTTC.

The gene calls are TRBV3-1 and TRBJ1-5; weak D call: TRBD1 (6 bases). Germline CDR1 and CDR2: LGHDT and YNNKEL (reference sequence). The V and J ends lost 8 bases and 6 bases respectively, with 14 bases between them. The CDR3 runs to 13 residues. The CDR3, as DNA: TGTGCCAGCCAAGGGGGGGGATCTCAGCCCCAGCATTTT. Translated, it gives CASQGGGSQPQHF. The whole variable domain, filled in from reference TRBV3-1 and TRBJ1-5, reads DTAVSQTPKYLVTQMGNDKSIKCEQNLGHDTMYWYKQDSKKFLKIMFSYNNKELIINETVPNRFSPKSPDKAHLNLHINSLELGDSAVYFCASQGGGSQPQHFGDGTRLSIL.

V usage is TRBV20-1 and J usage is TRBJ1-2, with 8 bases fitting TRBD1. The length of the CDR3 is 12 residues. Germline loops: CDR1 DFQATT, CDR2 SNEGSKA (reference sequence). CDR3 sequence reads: CSTRGQDYGYTF. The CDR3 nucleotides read TGCAGCACCAGGGGGCAGGACTATGGCTACACCTTC.

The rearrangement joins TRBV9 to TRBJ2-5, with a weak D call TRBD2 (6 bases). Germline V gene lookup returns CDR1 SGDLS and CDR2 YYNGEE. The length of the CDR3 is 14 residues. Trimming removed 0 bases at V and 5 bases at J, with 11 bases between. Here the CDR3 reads CASSVGSGVETQYF. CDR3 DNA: TGTGCCAGCAGCGTAGGATCGGGGGTGGAGACCCAGTACTTC.

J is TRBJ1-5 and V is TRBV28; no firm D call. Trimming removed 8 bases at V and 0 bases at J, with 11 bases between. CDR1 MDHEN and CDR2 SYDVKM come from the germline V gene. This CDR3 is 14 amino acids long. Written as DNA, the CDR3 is TGTGCCAGCCAAGAACCAGATAGCAATCAGCCCCAGCATTTT. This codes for CASQEPDSNQPQHF.

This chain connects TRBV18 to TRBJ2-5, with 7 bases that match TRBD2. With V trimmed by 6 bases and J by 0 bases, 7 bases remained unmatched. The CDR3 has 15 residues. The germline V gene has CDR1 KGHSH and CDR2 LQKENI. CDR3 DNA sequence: TGTGCCAGCTCCCTATCGGGGGGAGACCAAGAGACCCAGTACTTC. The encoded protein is CASSLSGGDQETQYF.

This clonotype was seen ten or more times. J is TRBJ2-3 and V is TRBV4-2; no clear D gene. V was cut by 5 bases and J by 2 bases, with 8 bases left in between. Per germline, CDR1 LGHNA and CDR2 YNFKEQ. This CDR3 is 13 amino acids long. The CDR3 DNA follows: TGTGCCAGCAGCTCTGATCCCACAGATACGCAGTATTTT. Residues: CASSSDPTDTQYF.

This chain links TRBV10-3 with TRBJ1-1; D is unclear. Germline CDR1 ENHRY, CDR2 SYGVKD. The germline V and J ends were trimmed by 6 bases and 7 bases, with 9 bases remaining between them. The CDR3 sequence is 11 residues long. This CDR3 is CAIRGRIEAFF. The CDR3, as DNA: TGTGCCATCAGGGGCAGGATTGAAGCTTTCTTT.

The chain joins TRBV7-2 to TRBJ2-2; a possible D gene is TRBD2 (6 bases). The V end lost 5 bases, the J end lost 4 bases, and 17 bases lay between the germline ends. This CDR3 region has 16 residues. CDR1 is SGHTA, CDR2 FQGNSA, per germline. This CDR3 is CASSQNGGRGTGELFF. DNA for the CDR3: TGTGCCAGCAGCCAAAACGGGGGAAGGGGCACCGGGGAGCTGTTTTTT. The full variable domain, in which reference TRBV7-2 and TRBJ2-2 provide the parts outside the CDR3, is GAGVSQSPSNKVTEKGKDVELRCDPISGHTALYWYRQSLGQGLEFLIYFQGNSAPDKSGLPSDRFSAERTGGSVSTLTIQRTQQEDSAVYLCASSQNGGRGTGELFFGEGSRLTVL.

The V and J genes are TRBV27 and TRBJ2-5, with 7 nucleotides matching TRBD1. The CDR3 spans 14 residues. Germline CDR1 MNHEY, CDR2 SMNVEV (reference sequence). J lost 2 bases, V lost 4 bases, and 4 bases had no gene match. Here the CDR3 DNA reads TGTGCCAGCAGTTCTCAGGGACAGCAAGAGACCCAGTACTTC. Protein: CASSSQGQQETQYF.

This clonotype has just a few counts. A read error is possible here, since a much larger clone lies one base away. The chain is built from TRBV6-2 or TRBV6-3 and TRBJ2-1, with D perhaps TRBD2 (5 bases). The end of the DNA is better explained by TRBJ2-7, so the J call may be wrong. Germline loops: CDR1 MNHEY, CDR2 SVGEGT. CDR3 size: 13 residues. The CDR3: CASTKDSYNEQYF. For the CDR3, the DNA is TGTGCCAGCACCAAGGACTCCTACAATGAGCAGTACTTC.

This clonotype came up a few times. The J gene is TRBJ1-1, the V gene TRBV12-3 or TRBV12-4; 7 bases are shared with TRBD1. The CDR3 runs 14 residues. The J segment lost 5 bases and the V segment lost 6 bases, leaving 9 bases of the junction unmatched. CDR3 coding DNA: TGTGCCAGCAGCCCACAGGGGTATGAGACTGAAGCTTTCTTT. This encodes CASSPQGYETEAFF.

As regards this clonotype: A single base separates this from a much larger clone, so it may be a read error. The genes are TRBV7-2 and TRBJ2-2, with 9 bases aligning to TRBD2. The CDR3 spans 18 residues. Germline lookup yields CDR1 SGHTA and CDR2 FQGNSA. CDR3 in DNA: TGTGCCAGCAGCTTAGTGCTAGCGGGGACAACGAACACCGGGGGGCTGTTTTTT. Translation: CASSLVLAGTTNTGGLFF.

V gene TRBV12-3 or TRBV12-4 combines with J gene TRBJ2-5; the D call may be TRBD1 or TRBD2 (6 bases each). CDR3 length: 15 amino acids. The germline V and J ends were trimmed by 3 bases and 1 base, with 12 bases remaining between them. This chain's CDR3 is CASSLGWGAQETQYF. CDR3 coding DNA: TGTGCCAGCAGTTTGGGGTGGGGGGCCCAAGAGACCCAGTACTTC.

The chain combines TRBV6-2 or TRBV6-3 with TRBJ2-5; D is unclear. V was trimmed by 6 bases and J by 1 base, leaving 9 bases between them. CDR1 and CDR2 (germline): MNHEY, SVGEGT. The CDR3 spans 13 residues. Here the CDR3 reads CASSSLPQETQYF. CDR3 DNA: TGTGCCAGCAGCTCCCTTCCCCAAGAGACCCAGTACTTC.

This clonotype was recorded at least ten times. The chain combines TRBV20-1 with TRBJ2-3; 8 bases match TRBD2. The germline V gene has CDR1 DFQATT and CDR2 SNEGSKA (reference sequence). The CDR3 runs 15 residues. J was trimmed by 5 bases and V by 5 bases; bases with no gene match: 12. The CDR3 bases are TGCAGTGCTTATACTAGCGGAGGGGGTCTAGATACGCAGTATTTT. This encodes CSAYTSGGGLDTQYF.

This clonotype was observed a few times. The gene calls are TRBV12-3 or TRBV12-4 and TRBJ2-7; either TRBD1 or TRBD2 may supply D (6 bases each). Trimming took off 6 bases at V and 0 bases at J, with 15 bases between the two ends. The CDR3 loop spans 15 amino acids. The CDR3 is CASSRDGGGSYEQYF. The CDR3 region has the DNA TGTGCCAGCAGCAGGGACGGAGGGGGCTCCTACGAGCAGTACTTC.

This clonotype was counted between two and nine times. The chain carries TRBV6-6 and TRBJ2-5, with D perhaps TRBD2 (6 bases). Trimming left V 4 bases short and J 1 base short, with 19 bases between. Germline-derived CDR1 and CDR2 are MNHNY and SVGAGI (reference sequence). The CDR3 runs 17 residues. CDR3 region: CASSSGVGKPFQETQYF. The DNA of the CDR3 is TGTGCCAGCAGTTCGGGGGTCGGGAAACCGTTCCAAGAGACCCAGTACTTC.